These 22 T cell receptor beta chains came from one sample sequenced in a study of blood T cell repertoires in COVID-19. The data were produced by immunoSEQ multiplex PCR, yet TCRdb's version contains in-frame clones alone and is incomplete. The table lists 400,000 or so clones, 80% to 90% of them singletons, with less than 0.95% in the top ten. Sequencing was carried out using peripheral blood. The receptors were gathered from a man aged 18 to 30 with COVID-19, enrolled during active disease.

This clone was counted a single time. The CDR3 sequence is CASSRGLAGGPLYNEQFF. CDR3 in DNA: TGTGCCAGCAGCCGCGGACTAGCGGGAGGGCCACTATACAATGAGCAGTTCTTC. This chain connects TRBV5-6 to TRBJ2-1, with 15 bases matching TRBD2. CDR1 and CDR2 from the germline V gene are SGHDT and YYEEEE. The CDR3 is made up of 18 amino acids. Trimming removed 4 bases from V and 4 bases from J; junction bases left unmatched: 9.

With regard to this clone: Distinct nucleotide sequences in the sample also encode this CDR3. The chain joins TRBV6-5 to TRBJ2-3; no definite D call. V lost 0 bases to trimming and J lost 6 bases, with 7 bases between them. This CDR3 has 13 amino acids. CDR1 is MNHEY, CDR2 SVGAGI, per germline. CDR3 nucleotide sequence: TGTGCCAGCAGTTACTCCCGTGAGGATACGCAGTATTTT. This encodes CASSYSREDTQYF.

The chain is built from TRBV18 and TRBJ1-6; 7 bases fit TRBD1. In germline, CDR1 is KGHSH, CDR2 LQKENI. The CDR3 spans 14 residues. With V trimmed by 5 bases and J by 10 bases, 8 bases remained unmatched. The CDR3 DNA sequence: TGTGCCAGCTCAGACCGACAGGGAAACTCACCCCTCCACTTT. Protein sequence: CASSDRQGNSPLHF.

The chain is built from TRBV5-1 and TRBJ1-6; D is unclear. V was pared by 0 bases and J by 13 bases, with 11 bases between. The germline gives CDR1 SGHRS, CDR2 YFSETQ. The CDR3 is made up of 13 amino acids. CDR3 coding DNA: TGCGCCAGCAGCTTGGATGTTCGGTCTCCCCTCCACTTT. Translating it yields CASSLDVRSPLHF.

The rearrangement joins TRBV27 to TRBJ1-2; 10 nucleotides agree with TRBD1. V gave up 8 bases and J gave up 7 bases; unmatched junction bases: 7. CDR1 is MNHEY and CDR2 is SMNVEV in the germline V gene (reference sequence). CDR3 length: 13 residues. The CDR3 bases are TGTGCCAGCTGGGACAGGGGTTTTTCTGGCTACACCTTC. Protein product: CASWDRGFSGYTF.

V and J are TRBV19 and TRBJ2-2; weak D call: TRBD2 (6 bases). V lost 3 bases, J lost 7 bases, and 6 bases lay in between. Germline V gives CDR1 LNHDA, CDR2 SQIVND (reference sequence). The CDR3 totals 12 residues. CDR3 nucleotide sequence: TGTGCCAGTAGTATGGGGGGCGGGGAGCTGTTTTTT. It translates to CASSMGGGELFF.

The V call is TRBV7-9, the J call TRBJ1-1, with 10 bases fitting TRBD1. Germline V gives CDR1 SEHNR, CDR2 FQNEAQ (reference sequence). CDR3 length: 16 residues. Trimming at V came to 4 bases and at J to 2 bases, leaving 7 bases not matched to a gene. CDR3 in amino acids: CASSSSDRGLNTEAFF. The DNA for the CDR3 is TGTGCCAGCAGCTCCAGTGACAGGGGGCTAAACACTGAAGCTTTCTTT.

The V gene is TRBV20-1, the J gene TRBJ1-1; TRBD1 agrees at 8 bases. The CDR3 has 11 residues. V lost 3 bases and J lost 8; bases outside the gene matches: 2. CDR1 DFQATT and CDR2 SNEGSKA come from the germline V gene (reference sequence). The CDR3 nucleotides are TGCAGTGCTAGCCGGGACAGGGAAGCTTTCTTT. Residues: CSASRDREAFF.

This chain joins TRBV7-9 and TRBJ2-2; TRBD1 matches 9 bases. With 2 bases clipped from V and 6 bases from J, the junction kept 7 bases outside the gene matches. The germline V gene encodes CDR1 SEHNR and CDR2 FQNEAQ (reference sequence). The CDR3 runs to 16 residues. The CDR3 reads CASSLNTGGWPGELFF. CDR3 nucleotide sequence: TGTGCCAGCAGCTTAAATACAGGGGGCTGGCCCGGGGAGCTGTTTTTT.

This sequence joins TRBV2 and TRBJ2-7; the match to TRBD2 covers 9 bases. V gave up 1 base and J gave up 0 bases; unmatched junction bases: 7. CDR3 length: 17 residues. Germline V gives CDR1 SNHLY, CDR2 FYNNEI. CDR3 region: CASSEVVAGASSYEQYF. Here the CDR3 DNA reads TGTGCCAGCAGTGAAGTCGTAGCGGGGGCGAGCTCCTACGAGCAGTACTTC.

The chain links TRBV6-5 to TRBJ1-2, with 8 bases lining up with TRBD1. Losses at the gene ends were 2 bases for V and 4 bases for J; bases not matched to a gene: 9. The CDR3 totals 16 residues. Germline values: CDR1 MNHEY, CDR2 SVGAGI. Here the CDR3 reads CASSYTRLTGVYGYTF. The CDR3 bases are TGTGCCAGCAGTTACACCCGACTGACAGGGGTCTATGGCTACACCTTC.

This clone was detected only once. V and J are TRBV7-9 and TRBJ2-1, with a possible D match to TRBD2 (7 bases). The CDR3 spans 16 residues. Germline CDR1 SEHNR, CDR2 FQNEAQ (reference sequence). The V and J ends lost 1 base and 3 bases respectively, with 13 bases between them. CDR3 coding DNA: TGTGCCAGCAGCTTAGAGATGGGGGGGCTCTACAATGAGCAGTTCTTC. This encodes CASSLEMGGLYNEQFF.

The V call is TRBV7-9, the J call TRBJ1-5; 7 positions agree with TRBD1. Germline-derived CDR1 and CDR2 are SEHNR and FQNEAQ (reference sequence). The CDR3 spans 15 residues. V was clipped by 5 bases and J by 3 bases; unmatched bases: 7. The CDR3 spells CASSRTGADNQPQHF. CDR3 DNA: TGTGCCAGCAGCCGCACAGGGGCCGACAATCAGCCCCAGCATTTT. Looking up the rest from reference TRBV7-9 and TRBJ1-5 gives the full variable domain: DTGVSQNPRHKITKRGQNVTFRCDPISEHNRLYWYRQTLGQGPEFLTYFQNEAQLEKSRLLSDRFSAERPKGSFSTLEIQRTEQGDSAMYLCASSRTGADNQPQHFGDGTRLSIL.

The chain couples TRBV9 to TRBJ1-1; TRBD1 aligns across 9 bases. Unmatched junction bases numbered 4, after V lost 3 bases and J lost 4 bases. CDR3 length: 14 amino acids. The germline V gene encodes CDR1 SGDLS and CDR2 YYNGEE. The CDR3 coding sequence is TGTGCCAGCAGCGCCGGGACAGGGAGCACTGAAGCTTTCTTT. Its protein product is CASSAGTGSTEAFF.

The chain carries TRBV19 and TRBJ2-2, with 9 bases identical to TRBD2. This CDR3 is built from 16 residues. V was clipped by 1 base and J by 4 bases; unmatched bases: 4. CDR1 is LNHDA, CDR2 SQIVND, per germline (reference sequence). CDR3 region: CASSIALAGLTGELFF. The CDR3 DNA reads TGTGCCAGTAGTATAGCTCTAGCGGGACTCACCGGGGAGCTGTTTTTT.

The chain employs TRBV7-2 and TRBJ1-1; 7 bases align to TRBD1. Trimming took 1 base from V and 1 from J; bases not matched to a gene: 9. Per germline, CDR1 SGHTA and CDR2 FQGNSA. This CDR3 is 17 amino acids long. The CDR3 bases are TGTGCCAGCAGCTTAGTTCGACAGGGTGGGGGGAACACTGAAGCTTTCTTT. Encoded protein: CASSLVRQGGGNTEAFF.

The rearrangement links TRBV7-8 to TRBJ1-5; no firm D call. The CDR3 extends over 13 amino acids. The ends were cut back, 3 bases at V and 5 bases at J, with 8 bases in the middle. The germline gives CDR1 SGHVS, CDR2 FQNEAQ. Written as DNA, the CDR3 is TGTGCCAGCAGCTTTGGGAGTTATCAGCCCCAGCATTTT. This sequence encodes CASSFGSYQPQHF.

This clone was counted a single time. V is TRBV4-2 and J is TRBJ2-2; D call uncertain. Germline CDR1 is LGHNA and CDR2 is YNFKEQ. V was shortened by 1 base and J by 0 bases, with 9 bases between the two germline ends. This CDR3 spans 16 amino acids. The CDR3 here is CASSQGYASNTGELFF. The CDR3 bases are TGTGCCAGCAGCCAAGGATATGCGTCGAACACCGGGGAGCTGTTTTTT.

CDR3 in DNA: TGTGCCACCAGTGATCCTAATAGGGGGGGCTCCTACAATGAGCAGTTCTTC. Its translation: CATSDPNRGGSYNEQFF. The genes are TRBV24-1 and TRBJ2-1, with a weak D call TRBD2 (7 bases). Germline loops: CDR1 KGHDR, CDR2 SFDVKD. V lost 3 bases to trimming and J lost 0 bases, with 14 bases between them. The CDR3 has 17 residues.

This clone has only one observation. The chain uses TRBV5-6 and TRBJ1-5; 9 positions match TRBD1. The CDR3 has 15 residues. The ends lost 4 bases at V and 2 bases at J; junction bases unmatched: 4. Germline V CDR1 and CDR2: SGHDT, YYEEEE. The CDR3 is CASSPRDRGNQPQHF. For the CDR3, the DNA is TGTGCCAGCAGCCCCCGGGACAGGGGCAATCAGCCCCAGCATTTT.

V and J are TRBV7-9 and TRBJ2-3, with TRBD2 identical over 14 bases. Trimming at V came to 5 bases and at J to 7 bases, leaving 5 bases not matched to a gene. This CDR3 is built from 15 residues. CDR1 is SEHNR, CDR2 FQNEAQ, per germline (reference sequence). CDR3 loop: CASSEGTSGSNTQYF. In DNA, the CDR3 is TGTGCCAGCAGCGAAGGGACTAGCGGGAGTAATACGCAGTATTTT.

The CDR3 sequence: CASSLSGGIAKNIQYF. The CDR3 coding sequence is TGTGCCAGCAGCTTGAGCGGGGGGATAGCCAAAAACATTCAGTACTTC. The chain employs TRBV5-4 and TRBJ2-4; 9 nucleotides line up with TRBD2. The CDR3 has 16 residues. V shed 1 base and J 0 bases; nucleotides not matched to a gene: 2. CDR1 is SGHNT, CDR2 YYREEE, per germline (reference sequence).